This record covers a single T cell receptor (beta chain). Sequencing was performed with immunoSEQ multiplex PCR; in TCRdb, only in-frame clones are kept and a portion is missing. In the table there are more than 85,000 clones, less than 95% of which are singletons. The data belong to a study of control samples from healthy donors and cancer patients. Germline values: CDR1 SGHTS, CDR2 YDEGEE. V gave up 1 base and J gave up 2 bases, with 16 bases separating them. The CDR3 covers 16 residues. The chain employs TRBV5-8 and TRBJ2-7, with D possibly matching TRBD1 (6 bases). The material sequenced was blood. The receptor comes from a human donor in good health. The donor label of this sample is uncertain. CDR3 amino acids: CASSLNGQGLTYEQYF. Written as DNA, the CDR3 is TGTGCCAGCAGCTTGAACGGGCAGGGGCTTACCTACGAGCAGTACTTC.